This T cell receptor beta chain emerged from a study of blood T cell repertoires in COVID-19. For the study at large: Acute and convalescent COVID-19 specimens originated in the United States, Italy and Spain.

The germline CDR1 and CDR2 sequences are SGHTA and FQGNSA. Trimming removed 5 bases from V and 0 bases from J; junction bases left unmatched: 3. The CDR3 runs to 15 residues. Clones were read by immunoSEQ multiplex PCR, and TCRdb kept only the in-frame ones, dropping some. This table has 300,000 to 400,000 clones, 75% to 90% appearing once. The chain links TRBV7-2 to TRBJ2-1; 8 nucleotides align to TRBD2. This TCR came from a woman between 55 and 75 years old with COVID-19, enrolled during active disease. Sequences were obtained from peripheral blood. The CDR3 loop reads CASSPGGASYNEQFF. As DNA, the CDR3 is TGTGCCAGCAGCCCCGGGGGGGCCTCCTACAATGAGCAGTTCTTC.